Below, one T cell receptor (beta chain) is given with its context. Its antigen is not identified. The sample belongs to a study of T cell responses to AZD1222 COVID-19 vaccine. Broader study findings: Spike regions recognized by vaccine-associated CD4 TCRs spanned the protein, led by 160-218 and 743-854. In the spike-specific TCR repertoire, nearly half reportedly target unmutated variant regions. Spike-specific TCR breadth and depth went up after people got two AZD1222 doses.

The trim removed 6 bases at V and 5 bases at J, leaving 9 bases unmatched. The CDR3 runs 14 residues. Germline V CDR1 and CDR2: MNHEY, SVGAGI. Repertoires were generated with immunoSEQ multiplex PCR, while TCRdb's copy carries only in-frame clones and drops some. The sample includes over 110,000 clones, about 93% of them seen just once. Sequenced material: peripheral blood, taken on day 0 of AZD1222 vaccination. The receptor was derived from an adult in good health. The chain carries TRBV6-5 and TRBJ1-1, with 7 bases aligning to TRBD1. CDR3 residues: CASSLTGVGTEAFF. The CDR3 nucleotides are TGTGCCAGCAGCCTAACAGGGGTGGGGACTGAAGCTTTCTTT.